A single T cell receptor beta chain is shown here with its context. The sample is drawn from a study of shared clonotypes between healthy human individuals. The genomic DNA of each subset was split evenly across several immunoSEQ plates. Repertoires were generated with immunoSEQ multiplex PCR, while TCRdb's copy carries only in-frame clones and drops some. The data show approximately 2.5 million clones, under 95% seen once. The length of the CDR3 is 12 residues. Germline lookup yields CDR1 SGHTA and CDR2 FQGTGA. Trimming removed 5 bases at V and 10 bases at J, with 12 bases between. The gene calls are TRBV7-3 and TRBJ2-1, with D perhaps TRBD1 or TRBD2 (6 bases each). Sequencing input: naive CD4+ T cells from PBMCs. Specified subset: CD45RA+ positively selected. The receptor was derived from a man between 18 and 29 years old in good health. Some clones in this sample may be carry-over from other donors' samples. The CDR3 nucleotides read TGTGCCAGCAGCACACGGGGGACAGAGCAGTTCTTC. Its translation is CASSTRGTEQFF.